This TCR beta chain was captured by sequencing in a study of OX40 agonist ivuxolimab in advanced cancers. Overall study: Dose-escalation patients' cancers were hepatocellular carcinoma, melanoma, renal cell or head and neck cancer.

Some clones are missing from TCRdb's copy, which holds only in-frame ones; the method was immunoSEQ multiplex PCR. This table holds some 76,000 clones, 84% found once. Study results and limitations: Partial responders treated at 0.1-3.0 mg/kg exhibited clonal expansion among the lowest measured.

Cycle 7 day 1, cycle 4 day 1, and baseline were the timepoints at which blood was sampled. As to this clone: Antigen unknown. The same CDR3 can be traced to other DNA sequences in this sample.

The sequence came from an adult with an advanced solid tumor such as melanoma, head and neck, liver or kidney cancer. Sample: CD4+ or CD8+ T cells sorted from blood, taken in a trial of the OX40 agonist ivuxolimab.

CDR3 loop: CASSLGTAMNTEAFF. CDR3 DNA: TGTGCCAGCAGCTTAGGGACGGCTATGAACACTGAAGCTTTCTTT. The chain couples TRBV11-3 to TRBJ1-1; no definite D call. The germline gives CDR1 SGHNT, CDR2 YENEEA. Trimming left V 1 base short and J 0 bases short, with 9 bases between. This CDR3 is built from 15 residues.